The rows below give T cell receptor beta chains drawn from one sample of a study of blood T cell repertoires in COVID-19. TCRdb keeps only in-frame clones here, not all; method: immunoSEQ multiplex PCR. The sample carries about 310,000 clones, around 86% recorded once. Material: peripheral blood. These receptors originate from a man aged 65-85 years with acute or convalescent COVID-19. CDR3s include the opening cysteine and the closing phenylalanine or tryptophan.

j_call v_call cdr3_length cdr3_aa
TRBJ1-5 TRBV2 16 CASSHDGESSNQPQHF
TRBJ1-1 TRBV6-1 16 CASSERTGSWSREAFF
TRBJ2-2 TRBV18 16 CASSPSGSGNTGELFF
TRBJ2-7 TRBV20-1 11 CSANIVSEQYF
TRBJ1-2 TRBV18 14 CASSPRQLMNGYTF
TRBJ2-7 TRBV28 13 CASSIWTGNEQYF
TRBJ1-1 TRBV29-1 12 CSVRGGTSEAFF
TRBJ1-2 TRBV19 14 CASLTTTANYGYTF
TRBJ1-1 TRBV6-5 15 CASRKQGATNTEAFF
TRBJ1-1 TRBV12-3/TRBV12-4 12 CASSLETGEAFF
TRBJ2-7 TRBV9 15 CASSVGQGLSYEQYF
TRBJ1-1 TRBV2 13 CASSGQGNTEAFF
TRBJ1-6 TRBV5-1 17 CASSAGHAGPWNSPLHF
TRBJ1-2 TRBV29-1 14 CSVGWPRVSGGYTF
TRBJ2-5 TRBV5-1 14 CASSFTGVMETQYF
TRBJ1-5 TRBV6-5 15 CASSYSYTGNQPQHF
TRBJ2-7 TRBV9 15 CASSPQPGFSYEQYF
TRBJ1-1 TRBV3-1/TRBV3-2 17 CASSQDRRARPNTEAFF